The entry below gives a single T cell receptor (beta chain) sequence along with its context. Its antigen remains unidentified. Base qualities were left out, and no much larger clone turns up one base away. The sample comes from a study of T cell responses to AZD1222 COVID-19 vaccine (dated by TCRdb to the early 2020s). With respect to the entire study: TCR sequencing was performed for roughly 250 trial participants, of whom about 200 were given two doses of AZD1222 and some 25 were given two doses of MenACWY control vaccine. Enrollment into the trials was organized by age into subgroups of 18-55, 56-69 and 70-plus years, and those subgroups contained about 160, 30 and 59 TCR-sequenced participants, respectively. Overall study outcomes, separate from this receptor: In the small 56-69-year group, the increase in depth fell short of significance, most likely because of low power. Because no day 14 peak-response samples were available, the repertoires could be characterized only after the peak T cell response. The vaccine-associated CD4 TCRs covered the entire spike protein, and the dominant responses fell in regions 160-218 and 743-854. Reportedly, almost half of the unique spike-specific TCRs recognized epitopes lying outside the regions that are mutated in the B.1.351 and B.1.1.7 variants. After two AZD1222 doses, spike-specific TCR breadth and depth were significantly higher than at day 0 and than in MenACWY recipients. Conclusions about previously exposed vaccinees were limited because only 6 or 7 AZD1222 recipients were SARS-CoV-2 seropositive at baseline. Participants were mostly white British, with more females than males. The authors suggested clonal diversity may have been underestimated.

The sample's time point, from its label and the paper: baseline before first vaccination. The treatment or condition tag for this specimen amounts to: meningococcal conjugate vaccine given as trial control. Vaccinee samples were obtained from the UK trials COV001 and COV002, which included a single-blind randomized controlled phase 2/3 trial of AZD1222 (ChAdOx1 nCoV-19) in healthy adults. For TCRbeta chain sequencing, PBMC samples were collected from trial participants at day 0 and at day 28 after the second dose. V is shortened by 8 bases, J by 0 bases, and the region joining them spans 11 bases. The germline V gene yields SNHLY for CDR1 and FYNNEI for CDR2. The CDR3 has 13 amino acids, counting the end cysteine and phenylalanine. The only DNA kept is the CDR3, 39 bases in frame from the first base. The CDR3 regions of human TCRbeta chains were analyzed by immunosequencing. Under the source paper's analysis protocol: TCRs in the repertoires were compared against a reference library of SARS-CoV-2-specific TCRs that had been generated with the MIRA antigen-specificity platform. Breadth was defined as the fraction of unique TCRs that were SARS-CoV-2-associated, and depth was defined as the fraction of total T cells that were SARS-CoV-2-associated. Each spike-specific TCR was assigned to its reactive spike region and to a CD4 or CD8 class using the MIRA data. Log10-transformed breadth and depth values were compared by one-way ANOVA with Sidak's multiple comparisons tests. The table was pulled from immuneACCESS by TCRdb, which kept in-frame rearrangements only. Such tables lose some clones; where checked, under half of the loss comes from unresolved V genes, and the rest has no known cause. That table gives V, J and clone size, and the DNA gave D and trimming. The sample table records approximately 150,000 clones; approximately 95% of these occur just once. Clones ranked in the top ten supply 0.85% to 0.95% of the sample.

In this chain, TRBV2 is recombined with TRBJ2-7; the D gene is perhaps TRBD1, on 6 matching bases. This sample comprised peripheral blood, obtained on day 0 of MenACWY control vaccination. The origin of this receptor is an adult in good health. The DNA sequence is as follows: TGTGCCAGCCACCGGGACAACTCCTACGAGCAGTACTTC. It is translated as CASHRDNSYEQYF.